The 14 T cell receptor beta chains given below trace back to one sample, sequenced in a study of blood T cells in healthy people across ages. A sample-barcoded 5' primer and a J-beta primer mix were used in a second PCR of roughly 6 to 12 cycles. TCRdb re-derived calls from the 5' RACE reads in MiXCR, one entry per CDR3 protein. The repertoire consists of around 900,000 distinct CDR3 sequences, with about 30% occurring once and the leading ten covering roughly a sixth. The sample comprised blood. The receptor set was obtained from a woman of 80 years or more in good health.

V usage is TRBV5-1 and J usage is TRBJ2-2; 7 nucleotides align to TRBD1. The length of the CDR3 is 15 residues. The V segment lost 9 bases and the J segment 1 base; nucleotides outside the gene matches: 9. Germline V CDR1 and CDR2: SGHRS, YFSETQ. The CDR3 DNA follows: TGCGCCACAACCGCCGGGACAGAGAACACCGGGGAGCTGTTTTTT. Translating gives CATTAGTENTGELFF.

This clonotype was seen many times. The CDR3 reads CASSRGQGRNTEAFF. The CDR3 nucleotides are TGTGCCAGCAGCCGGGGACAGGGGCGGAACACTGAAGCTTTCTTT. The V gene is TRBV7-2, the J gene TRBJ1-1, with TRBD1 matching 10 bases. This CDR3 contains 15 residues. The germline V gene encodes CDR1 SGHTA and CDR2 FQGNSA. Trimming removed 5 bases from V and 1 base from J; junction bases left unmatched: 4.

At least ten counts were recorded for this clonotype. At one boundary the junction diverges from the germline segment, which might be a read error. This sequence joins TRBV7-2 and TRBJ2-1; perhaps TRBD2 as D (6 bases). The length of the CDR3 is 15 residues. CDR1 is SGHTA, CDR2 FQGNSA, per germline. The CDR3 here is CASSLAAGNHNEQFF. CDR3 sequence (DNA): TGTGCCAGCAGCCTAGCCGCGGGGAATCACAATGAGCAGTTCTTC.

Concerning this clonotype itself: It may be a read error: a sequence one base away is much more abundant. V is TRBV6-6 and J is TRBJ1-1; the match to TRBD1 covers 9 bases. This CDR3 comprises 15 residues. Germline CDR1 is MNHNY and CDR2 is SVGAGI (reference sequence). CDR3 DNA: TGTGTCAGCAGCCCAGACAGGGGGAAGGACACTGAAGCTTTCTTT. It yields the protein CVSSPDRGKDTEAFF.

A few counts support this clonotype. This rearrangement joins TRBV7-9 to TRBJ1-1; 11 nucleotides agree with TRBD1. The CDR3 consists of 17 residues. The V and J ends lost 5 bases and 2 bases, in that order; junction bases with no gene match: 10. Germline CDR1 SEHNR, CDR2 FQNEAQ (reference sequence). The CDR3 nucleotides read TGTGCCAGCAGCCCACGGGCGGACAGGGGGCGTAACACTGAAGCTTTCTTT. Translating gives CASSPRADRGRNTEAFF. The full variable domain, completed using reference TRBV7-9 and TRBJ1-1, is DTGVSQNPRHKITKRGQNVTFRCDPISEHNRLYWYRQTLGQGPEFLTYFQNEAQLEKSRLLSDRFSAERPKGSFSTLEIQRTEQGDSAMYLCASSPRADRGRNTEAFFGQGTRLTVV.

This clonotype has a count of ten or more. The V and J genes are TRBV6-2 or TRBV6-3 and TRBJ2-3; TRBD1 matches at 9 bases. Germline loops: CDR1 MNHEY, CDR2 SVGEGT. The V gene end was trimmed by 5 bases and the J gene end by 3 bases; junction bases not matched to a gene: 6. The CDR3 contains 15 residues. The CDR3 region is CASSPQGASTDTQYF. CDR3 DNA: TGTGCCAGCAGTCCACAGGGGGCGAGTACAGATACGCAGTATTTT.

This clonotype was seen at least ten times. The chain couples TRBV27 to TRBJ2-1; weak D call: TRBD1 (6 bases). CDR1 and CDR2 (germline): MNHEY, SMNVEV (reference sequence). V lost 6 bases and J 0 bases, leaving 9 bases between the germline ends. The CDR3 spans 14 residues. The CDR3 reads CASSGQRSYNEQFF. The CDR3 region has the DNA TGTGCCAGCAGCGGACAGCGCTCCTACAATGAGCAGTTCTTC.

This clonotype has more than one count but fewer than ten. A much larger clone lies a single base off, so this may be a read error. CDR3 DNA: TGTGCCATCAGGGAGTCGGCAGACTACGAGCAGTACTTC. Its translation is CAIRESADYEQYF. The chain has TRBV10-3 and TRBJ2-7; D is undetermined. CDR1 and CDR2 from the germline V gene are ENHRY and SYGVKD. CDR3 length equals 13 residues.

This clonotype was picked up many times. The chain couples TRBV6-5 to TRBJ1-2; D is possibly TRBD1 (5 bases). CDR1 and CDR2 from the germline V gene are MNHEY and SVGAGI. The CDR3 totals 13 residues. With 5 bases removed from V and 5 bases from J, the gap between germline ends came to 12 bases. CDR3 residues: CASSQGSHYGYTF. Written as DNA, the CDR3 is TGTGCCAGCAGTCAGGGTTCCCATTATGGCTACACCTTC.

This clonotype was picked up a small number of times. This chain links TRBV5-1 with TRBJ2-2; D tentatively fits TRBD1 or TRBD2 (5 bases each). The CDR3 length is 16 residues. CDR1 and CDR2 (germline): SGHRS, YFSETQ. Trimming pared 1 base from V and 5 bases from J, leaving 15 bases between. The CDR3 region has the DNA TGCGCCAGCAGCTTGTCGGCCGGGGCCCTAACCGGGGAGCTGTTTTTT. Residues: CASSLSAGALTGELFF.

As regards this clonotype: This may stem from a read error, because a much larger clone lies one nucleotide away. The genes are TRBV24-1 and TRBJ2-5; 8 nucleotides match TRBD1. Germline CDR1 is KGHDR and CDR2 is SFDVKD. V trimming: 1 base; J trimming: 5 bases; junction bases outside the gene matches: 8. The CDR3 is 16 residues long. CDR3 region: CATSDFTGRGRETQYF. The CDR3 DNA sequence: TGTGCCACCAGTGATTTTACAGGCAGGGGGCGGGAGACCCAGTACTTC.

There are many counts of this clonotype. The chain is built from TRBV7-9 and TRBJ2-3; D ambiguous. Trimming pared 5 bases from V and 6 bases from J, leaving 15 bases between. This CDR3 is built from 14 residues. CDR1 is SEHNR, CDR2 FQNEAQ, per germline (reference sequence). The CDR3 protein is CASSLWGRTDTQYF. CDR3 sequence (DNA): TGTGCCAGCAGCCTCTGGGGTAGGACGGATACGCAGTATTTT. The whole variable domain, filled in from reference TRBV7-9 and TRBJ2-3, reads DTGVSQNPRHKITKRGQNVTFRCDPISEHNRLYWYRQTLGQGPEFLTYFQNEAQLEKSRLLSDRFSAERPKGSFSTLEIQRTEQGDSAMYLCASSLWGRTDTQYFGPGTRLTVL.

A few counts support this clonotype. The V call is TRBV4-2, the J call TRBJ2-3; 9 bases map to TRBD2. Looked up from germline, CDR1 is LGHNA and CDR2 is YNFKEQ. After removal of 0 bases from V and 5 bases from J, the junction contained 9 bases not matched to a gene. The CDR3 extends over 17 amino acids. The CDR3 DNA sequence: TGTGCCAGCAGCCAAGATGGGGCGGGGGGGCCCTTAGATACGCAGTATTTT. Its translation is CASSQDGAGGPLDTQYF.

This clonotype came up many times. CDR3 loop: CASSQDEVDTQYF. The CDR3 DNA reads TGTGCCAGCAGCCAAGATGAGGTCGATACGCAGTATTTT. V gene TRBV14 combines with J gene TRBJ2-3; D unresolved. This CDR3 region has 13 residues. V lost 0 bases and J 6 bases, leaving 7 bases between the germline ends. Germline lookup yields CDR1 SGHDN and CDR2 FVKESK.